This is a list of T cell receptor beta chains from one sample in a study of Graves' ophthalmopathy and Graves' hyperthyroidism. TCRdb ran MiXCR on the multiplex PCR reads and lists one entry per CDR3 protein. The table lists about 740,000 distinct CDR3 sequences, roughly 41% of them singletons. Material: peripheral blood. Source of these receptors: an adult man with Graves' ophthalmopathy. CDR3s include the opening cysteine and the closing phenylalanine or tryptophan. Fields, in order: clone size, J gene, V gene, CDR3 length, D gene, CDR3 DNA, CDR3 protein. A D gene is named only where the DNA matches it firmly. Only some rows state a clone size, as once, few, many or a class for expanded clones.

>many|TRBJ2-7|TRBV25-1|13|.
TGTGCCAGCAGTGAATGGGTTGGTGAAGAGCAGTACTTC
CASSEWVGEEQYF
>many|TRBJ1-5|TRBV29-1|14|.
TGCAGCGTTGTTGTCGCACAGGGAGGTCAGCCCCAGCATTTT
CSVVVAQGGQPQHF
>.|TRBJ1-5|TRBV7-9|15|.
TGTGCCAGCAGCCAAGAGGTGGGGTCAGGTCAGCCCCAGCATTTT
CASSQEVGSGQPQHF
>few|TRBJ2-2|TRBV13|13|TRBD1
TGTGCCAGCACCAGGACAGGGACCGGGGAGCTGTTTTTT
CASTRTGTGELFF
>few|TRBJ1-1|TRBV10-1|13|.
TGCGCCAGCAGTGCGGCGGTGAACACTGAAGCTTTCTTT
CASSAAVNTEAFF
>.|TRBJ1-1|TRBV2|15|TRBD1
TGTGCCAGCAGTTACGGGTCAGGGGGCGGTACTGAAGCTTTCTTT
CASSYGSGGGTEAFF
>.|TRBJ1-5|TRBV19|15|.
TGTGCCAGCAGTTTGGACAGAATCCACAATCAGCCCCAGCATTTT
CASSLDRIHNQPQHF
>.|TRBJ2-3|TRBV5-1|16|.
TGCGCCAGCAGCCTGGCGGCGGGCCCCGCCCTTCGTACGCAGTATTTT
CASSLAAGPALRTQYF
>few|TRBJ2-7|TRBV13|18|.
TGTGCCAGCAGCTTAGCCCCGGGGTTTGGGCAGAGCTCCTACGAGCAGTACTTC
CASSLAPGFGQSSYEQYF
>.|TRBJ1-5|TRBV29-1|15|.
TGCGGCGTTGAAGGGAGTGGGGACCTTAATCAGCCCCAGCATTTT
CGVEGSGDLNQPQHF
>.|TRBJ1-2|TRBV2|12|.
TGTGCCAGCAGTGAAGCGCTCGTAGGCTACACCTTC
CASSEALVGYTF
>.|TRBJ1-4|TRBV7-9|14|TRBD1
TGTGTCAGCAGCAGGACAGGGTATGATGAAAAACTGTTTTTT
CVSSRTGYDEKLFF
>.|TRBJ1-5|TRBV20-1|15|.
TGCAGTACTAGAGACCCCAGGGGCGGCAATCAGCCCCAGCATTTT
CSTRDPRGGNQPQHF
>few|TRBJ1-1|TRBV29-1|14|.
TGCAGCGTTTCCATGTCGGGGATGAACACTGAAGCTTTCTTT
CSVSMSGMNTEAFF
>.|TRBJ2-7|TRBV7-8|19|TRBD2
TGTGCCAGCAGCTTACTAGCCTTTGGGCGGGGGGGCCAAAGATACGAGCAGTACTTC
CASSLLAFGRGGQRYEQYF
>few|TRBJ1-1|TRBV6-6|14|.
TGTGCCAGCAGTTACGACAGCATGAACACTGAAGCTTTCTTT
CASSYDSMNTEAFF
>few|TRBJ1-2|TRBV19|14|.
TGTGCCAGTAGTATCTGGCGGACCTTCTATGGCTACACCTTC
CASSIWRTFYGYTF
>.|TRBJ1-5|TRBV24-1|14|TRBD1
TGTGCCAGCAGTGAGGGGGCCAGCAATCAGCCCCAGCATTTT
CASSEGASNQPQHF
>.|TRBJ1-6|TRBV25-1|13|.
TGTGCCAGCAGTGGATTAGGACGGTCGCCCCTCCACTTT
CASSGLGRSPLHF
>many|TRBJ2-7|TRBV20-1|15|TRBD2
TGCAGTGCTAGCGGGGGCACTAGCGGGGGCGACGAGCAGTACTTC
CSASGGTSGGDEQYF
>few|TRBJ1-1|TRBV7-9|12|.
TGTGCCAGCAGCTTAGGCGGGGAGGGGGCTTTCTTT
CASSLGGEGAFF
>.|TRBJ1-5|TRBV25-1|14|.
TGTGCCAGCAGTTTAGGGGGGCAGTTACAGCCCCAGCATTTT
CASSLGGQLQPQHF
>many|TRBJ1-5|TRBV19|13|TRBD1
TGTGCCTCACAGGGGGCTGGCAATCAGCCCCAGCATTTT
CASQGAGNQPQHF
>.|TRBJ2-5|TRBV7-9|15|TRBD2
TGCGCCACGAGACCAGAAGCGGGAAGGGAAGAGACCCAGTACTTC
CATRPEAGREETQYF
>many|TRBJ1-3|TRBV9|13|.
TGTGCCAGCAGCCCACCCTCTGGAAACACCATATATTTT
CASSPPSGNTIYF
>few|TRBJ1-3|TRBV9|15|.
TGTGCCAGCAGCCAAACAGGAAGCTCTGGAAACACCATATATTTT
CASSQTGSSGNTIYF
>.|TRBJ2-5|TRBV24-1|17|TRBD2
TGTGCCAGCAGTAGGGGACTAGCCGTAAAGGTCCAAGAGACCCAGTACTTC
CASSRGLAVKVQETQYF
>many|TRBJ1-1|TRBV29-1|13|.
TGCAGCGCTACGACAGGCTCGAGCACTGAAGCTTTCTTT
CSATTGSSTEAFF
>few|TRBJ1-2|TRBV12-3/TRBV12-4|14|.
TGTGCCAGCAGTTTATCGTCAGGGGTGCATGGCTACACCTTC
CASSLSSGVHGYTF
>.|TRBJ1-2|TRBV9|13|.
TGTGCCAGCAGCGTAAGGATAGGGGATGGCTACACCTTC
CASSVRIGDGYTF